This TCR beta chain originates from a study of blood T cell repertoires in COVID-19. Whole-study context: Both acute and convalescent COVID-19 samples were obtained from the United States, Italy and Spain.

The CDR3 contains 14 residues. V gave up 3 bases and J gave up 1 base, with 9 bases separating them. CDR1 and CDR2 from the germline V gene are WNHNN and SYGVQD (reference sequence). This clone appeared a few times. In the original workflow: Amplification of reference gene primers provided the estimated nucleated cell counts. Assay: immunoSEQ multiplex PCR; the TCRdb copy retains only in-frame clones and omits some. V and J calls plus clone size are reproduced from that table; the DNA served to infer D and trimming. The data contain roughly 250,000 clones, 88% of them seen just once; the ten biggest clones take up roughly 0.8%.

The receptor comes from a woman in her twenties or thirties with acute or convalescent COVID-19. This chain links TRBV10-1 with TRBJ1-1; possible D gene TRBD1, 6 bases. The sequencing sample was made of peripheral blood. CDR3 nucleotide sequence: TGCGCCAGCAGTGACCCGGGACAGAACACTGAAGCTTTCTTT. Protein: CASSDPGQNTEAFF.